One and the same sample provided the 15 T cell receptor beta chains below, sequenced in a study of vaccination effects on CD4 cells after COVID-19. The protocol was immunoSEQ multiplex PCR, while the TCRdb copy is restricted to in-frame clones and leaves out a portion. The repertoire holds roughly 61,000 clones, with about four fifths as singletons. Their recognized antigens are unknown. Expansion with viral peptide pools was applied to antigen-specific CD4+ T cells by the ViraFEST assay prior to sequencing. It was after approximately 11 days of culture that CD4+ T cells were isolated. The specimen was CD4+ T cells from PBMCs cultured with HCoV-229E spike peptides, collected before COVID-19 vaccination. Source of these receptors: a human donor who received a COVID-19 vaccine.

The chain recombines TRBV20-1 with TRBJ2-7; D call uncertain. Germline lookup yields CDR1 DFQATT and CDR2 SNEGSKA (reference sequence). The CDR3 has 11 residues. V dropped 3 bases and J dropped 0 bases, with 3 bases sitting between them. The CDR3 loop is CSASRSYEQYV. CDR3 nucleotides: TGCAGTGCTAGTCGCTCCTACGAGCAGTACGTC.

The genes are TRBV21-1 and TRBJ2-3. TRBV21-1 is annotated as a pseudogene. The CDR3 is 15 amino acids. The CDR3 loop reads CASSPRLRWEDTQYF. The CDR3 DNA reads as TGTGCCAGCAGCCCCCGCCTGAGGTGGGAAGATACGCAGTATTTT.

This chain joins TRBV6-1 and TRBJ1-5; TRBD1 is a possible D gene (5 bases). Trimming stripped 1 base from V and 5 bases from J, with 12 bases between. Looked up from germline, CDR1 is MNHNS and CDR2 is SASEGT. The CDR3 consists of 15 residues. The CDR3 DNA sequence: TGTGCCAGCAGTGAAGACCCGGGACCCTATCAGCCCCAGCATTTT. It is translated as CASSEDPGPYQPQHF.

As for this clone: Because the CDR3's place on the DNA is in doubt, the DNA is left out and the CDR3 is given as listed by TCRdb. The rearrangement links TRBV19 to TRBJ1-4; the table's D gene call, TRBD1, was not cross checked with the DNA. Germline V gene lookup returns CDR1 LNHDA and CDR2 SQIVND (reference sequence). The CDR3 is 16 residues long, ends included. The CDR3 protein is CASTSDRGPANEKLFF.

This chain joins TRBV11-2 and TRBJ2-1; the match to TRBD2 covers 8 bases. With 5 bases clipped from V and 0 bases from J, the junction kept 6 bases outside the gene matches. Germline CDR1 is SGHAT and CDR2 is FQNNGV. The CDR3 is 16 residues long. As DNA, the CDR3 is TGTGCCAGCAGCACGCCGAGCGGGGGCTCCTACAATGAGCAGTTCTTC. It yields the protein CASSTPSGGSYNEQFF.

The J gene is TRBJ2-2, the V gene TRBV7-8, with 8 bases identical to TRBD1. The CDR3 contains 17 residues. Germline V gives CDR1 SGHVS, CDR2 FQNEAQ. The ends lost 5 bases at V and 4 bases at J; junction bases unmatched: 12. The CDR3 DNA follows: TGTGCCAGCAGCCCAGGCGACAGGGGAGGTTTCACCGGGGAGCTGTTTTTT. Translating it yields CASSPGDRGGFTGELFF.

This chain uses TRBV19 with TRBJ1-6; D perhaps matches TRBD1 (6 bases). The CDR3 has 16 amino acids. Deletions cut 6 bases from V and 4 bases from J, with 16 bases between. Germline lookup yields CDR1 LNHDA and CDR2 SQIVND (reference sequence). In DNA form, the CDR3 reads TGTGCCAGTAGAAGCGACAGGACCCCATATAATTCACCCCTCCACTTT. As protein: CASRSDRTPYNSPLHF.

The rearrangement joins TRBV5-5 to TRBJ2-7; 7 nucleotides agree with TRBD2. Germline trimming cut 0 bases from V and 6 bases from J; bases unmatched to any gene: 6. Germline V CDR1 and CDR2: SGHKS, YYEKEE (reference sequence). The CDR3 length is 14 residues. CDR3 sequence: CASSLGGGVPEQYV. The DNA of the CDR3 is TGTGCCAGCAGCTTGGGGGGAGGGGTTCCCGAGCAGTACGTC.

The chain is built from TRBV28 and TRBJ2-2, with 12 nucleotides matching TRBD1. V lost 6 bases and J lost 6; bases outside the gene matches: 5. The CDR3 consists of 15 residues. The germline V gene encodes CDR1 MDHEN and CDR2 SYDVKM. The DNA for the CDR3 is TGTGCCAGCAGCTCGGGGGACAGGGGGCCCGGGGAGCTGTTTTTT. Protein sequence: CASSSGDRGPGELFF. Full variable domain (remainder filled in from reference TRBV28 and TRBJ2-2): DVKVTQSSRYLVKRTGEKVFLECVQDMDHENMFWYRQDPGLGLRLIYFSYDVKMKEKGDIPEGYSVSREKKERFSLILESASTNQTSMYLCASSSGDRGPGELFFGEGSRLTVL.

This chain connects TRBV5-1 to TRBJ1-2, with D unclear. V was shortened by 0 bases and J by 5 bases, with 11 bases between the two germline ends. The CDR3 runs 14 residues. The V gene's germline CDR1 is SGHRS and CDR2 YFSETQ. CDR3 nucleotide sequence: TGCGCCAGCAGCTTGGCGGCGCAGAATTATGGCTACACCTTC. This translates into CASSLAAQNYGYTF.

The CDR3 sequence: CASSPRDRNYNEQFF. The CDR3 DNA sequence: TGTGCCAGCAGCCCACGGGACAGAAACTACAATGAGCAGTTCTTC. V is TRBV7-2 and J is TRBJ2-1, with 7 positions matching TRBD1. The V gene's germline CDR1 is SGHTA and CDR2 FQGNSA. V lost 5 bases, J lost 3 bases, and 7 bases stayed unmatched. The CDR3 totals 15 residues.

DNA for the CDR3: TGTGCCAGCAGCTTAGTGGGCGACGAGCAGTACGTC. This gives the protein CASSLVGDEQYV. The chain carries TRBV7-9 and TRBJ2-7; D gene ambiguous. Germline V CDR1 and CDR2: SEHNR, FQNEAQ (reference sequence). This CDR3 has 12 amino acids. V was cut by 1 base and J by 5 bases, with 6 bases left in between.

The CDR3 loop is CASSPQSSGNTIYF. The CDR3 bases are TGTGCCAGCAGCCCACAGAGCTCTGGAAACACCATATATTTT. This chain connects TRBV7-9 to TRBJ1-3; D is unresolved. V lost 5 bases to trimming and J lost 0 bases, with 8 bases between them. CDR3 length equals 14 residues. Per the germline V gene, CDR1 is SEHNR and CDR2 is FQNEAQ (reference sequence).

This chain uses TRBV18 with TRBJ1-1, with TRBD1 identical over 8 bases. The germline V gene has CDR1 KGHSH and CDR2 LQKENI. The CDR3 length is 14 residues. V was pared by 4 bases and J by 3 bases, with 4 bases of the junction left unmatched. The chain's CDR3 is CASSLDREHTEAFF. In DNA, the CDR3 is TGTGCCAGCTCACTGGACAGGGAACACACTGAAGCTTTCTTT.

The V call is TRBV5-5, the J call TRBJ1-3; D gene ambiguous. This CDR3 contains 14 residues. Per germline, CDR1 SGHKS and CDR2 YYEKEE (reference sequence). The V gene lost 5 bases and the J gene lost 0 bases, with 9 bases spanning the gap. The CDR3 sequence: CASSPDLSGNTIYF. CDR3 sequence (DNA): TGTGCCAGCAGTCCGGACCTCTCTGGAAACACCATATATTTT.